The 23 T cell receptor beta chains listed next were all sequenced from one sample in a study of T cell responses to AZD1222 COVID-19 vaccine. Here immunoSEQ multiplex PCR was the method, and the copy in TCRdb shows in-frame clones only, minus some. The profile shows about 140,000 clones, 80% to 95% of them singletons. The sample was peripheral blood, taken on day 0 of AZD1222 vaccination. Receptors were obtained from an adult in good health.

J is TRBJ2-7 and V is TRBV21-1; the table assigns TRBD2, which was not confirmed against the DNA. TRBV21-1 is listed as a pseudogene. The CDR3 length is 17 residues. Here the CDR3 reads CASSKLGLAGGSHEQYF. The DNA for the CDR3 is TGTGCCAGCAGCAAATTGGGACTAGCGGGAGGGTCCCACGAGCAGTACTTC.

The V and J genes are TRBV2 and TRBJ1-2; D unresolved. Between the trimmed V and J ends, which lost 3 bases and 4 bases, there was a span of 6 bases. The CDR3 sequence is 12 residues long. In germline, CDR1 is SNHLY, CDR2 FYNNEI. The CDR3 sequence: CASSESFYGYTF. The CDR3 nucleotides read TGTGCCAGCAGTGAGTCATTCTATGGCTACACCTTC.

V is TRBV5-5 and J is TRBJ2-1; unclear D gene. Trimming took 0 bases from V and 0 from J, leaving 7 bases between them. The germline CDR1 and CDR2 sequences are SGHKS and YYEKEE (reference sequence). The CDR3 extends over 15 amino acids. CDR3 DNA: TGTGCCAGCAGCTTGGCAACATTCTCCTACAATGAGCAGTTCTTC. This translates into CASSLATFSYNEQFF.

The rearrangement links TRBV6-5 to TRBJ2-7; D remains ambiguous. CDR1 and CDR2 (germline): MNHEY, SVGAGI. V was clipped by 6 bases and J by 2 bases, with 11 bases between them. CDR3 size: 13 residues. The CDR3 is CASRETRTYEQYF. CDR3 DNA: TGTGCCAGCAGAGAGACGCGAACCTACGAGCAGTACTTC.

The chain uses TRBV24-1 and TRBJ2-2, with 10 nucleotides matching TRBD2. V lost 3 bases and J lost 1; bases outside the gene matches: 7. The CDR3 runs to 18 residues. In germline, CDR1 is KGHDR, CDR2 SFDVKD. In nucleotides, the CDR3 is TGTGCCACCAGTGATCTAACTTGGACTAGCGGGAACACCGGGGAGCTGTTTTTT. Its protein product is CATSDLTWTSGNTGELFF.

The chain links TRBV19 to TRBJ2-7, with 8 bases matching TRBD1. With 5 bases clipped from V and 6 bases from J, the junction kept 9 bases outside the gene matches. The CDR3 extends over 14 amino acids. Germline V lookup: CDR1 LNHDA, CDR2 SQIVND (reference sequence). The CDR3 loop reads CASSVSGTGVEQYF. CDR3 bases: TGTGCCAGTAGTGTCTCCGGGACAGGCGTCGAGCAGTACTTC.

V gene TRBV19 combines with J gene TRBJ1-5, with D hard to call. The CDR3 totals 12 residues. Germline CDR1 and CDR2: LNHDA and SQIVND (reference sequence). Trimming shortened V by 3 bases and J by 3 bases, and 3 bases separated the two germline ends. Here the CDR3 reads CASSIFNQPQHF. DNA for the CDR3: TGTGCCAGTAGTATTTTCAATCAGCCCCAGCATTTT. Looking up the rest from reference TRBV19 and TRBJ1-5 gives the full variable domain: DGGITQSPKYLFRKEGQNVTLSCEQNLNHDAMYWYRQDPGQGLRLIYYSQIVNDFQKGDIAEGYSVSREKKESFPLTVTSAQKNPTAFYLCASSIFNQPQHFGDGTRLSIL.

The chain uses TRBV5-1 and TRBJ2-3; 8 nucleotides align to TRBD1. The CDR3 spans 18 residues. Germline V gene data show CDR1 as SGHRS and CDR2 as YFSETQ. V lost 1 base and J lost 4; bases outside the gene matches: 14. CDR3 sequence (DNA): TGCGCCAGCAGCTTGCGACAGGGGTTCCTCCAAATGGCAGATACGCAGTATTTT. Its translation: CASSLRQGFLQMADTQYF.

This chain connects TRBV5-4 to TRBJ2-7; no definite D call. Trimming stripped 4 bases from V and 10 bases from J, with 12 bases between. Germline V gives CDR1 SGHNT, CDR2 YYREEE (reference sequence). The CDR3 is 11 amino acids. CDR3 protein: CASSPRRSQYF. In nucleotides, the CDR3 is TGTGCCAGCAGCCCCCGACGGAGTCAGTACTTC.

V and J are TRBV27 and TRBJ2-1; tentatively, D is TRBD2 (6 bases). Germline V gene sequence: CDR1 MNHEY, CDR2 SMNVEV (reference sequence). V lost 3 bases and J lost 0, with 12 bases in between. The CDR3 has 16 amino acids. The CDR3 region is CASSLLGGRSYNEQFF. The CDR3 nucleotides read TGTGCCAGCAGTTTGTTGGGGGGTCGCTCCTACAATGAGCAGTTCTTC.

This rearrangement joins TRBV18 to TRBJ2-5, with D hard to call. The germline gives CDR1 KGHSH, CDR2 LQKENI. The CDR3 runs to 12 residues. With 3 bases removed from V and 4 bases from J, the gap between germline ends came to 6 bases. The CDR3 reads CASSPKRETQYF. The CDR3 region has the DNA TGTGCCAGCTCACCTAAGCGAGAGACCCAGTACTTC.

This clone was counted between two and nine times. V and J are TRBV27 and TRBJ2-3; TRBD2 agrees at 7 bases. CDR3 length: 13 residues. V was pared by 4 bases and J by 3 bases, with 1 base of the junction left unmatched. The germline V gene encodes CDR1 MNHEY and CDR2 SMNVEV (reference sequence). CDR3 nucleotide sequence: TGTGCCAGCAGTTGGGGGGGGACAGATACGCAGTATTTT. Translating it yields CASSWGGTDTQYF.

The rearrangement links TRBV25-1 to TRBJ1-4; possibly TRBD1 for D (6 bases). The CDR3 is made up of 13 amino acids. The germline V gene has CDR1 MGHDK and CDR2 SYGVNS. Trimming shortened V by 6 bases and J by 8 bases, and 13 bases separated the two germline ends. CDR3 loop: CASSRGTIEKLFF. CDR3 coding DNA: TGTGCCAGCAGCAGGGGTACTATCGAAAAACTGTTTTTT.

V gene TRBV25-1 combines with J gene TRBJ2-3; D uncertain. CDR3 length equals 10 residues. V lost 1 base, J lost 9 bases, and 2 bases lay in between. CDR1 MGHDK and CDR2 SYGVNS come from the germline V gene. The CDR3 loop reads CASSELTQYF. In DNA form, the CDR3 reads TGTGCCAGCAGTGAATTAACGCAGTATTTT. Looking up the rest from reference TRBV25-1 and TRBJ2-3 gives the full variable domain: EADIYQTPRYLVIGTGKKITLECSQTMGHDKMYWYQQDPGMELHLIHYSYGVNSTEKGDLSSESTVSRIRTEHFPLTLESARPSHTSQYLCASSELTQYFGPGTRLTVL.

This chain links TRBV6-6 with TRBJ2-2; D remains ambiguous. V was shortened by 6 bases and J by 6 bases, with 8 bases between the two germline ends. The CDR3 is 12 amino acids. Germline-derived CDR1 and CDR2 are MNHNY and SVGAGI (reference sequence). CDR3 DNA sequence: TGTGCCAGCAGCCTTTTCGCCGGGGAGCTGTTTTTT. It translates to CASSLFAGELFF.

The chain employs TRBV27 and TRBJ1-5, with 7 bases matching TRBD1. Germline lookup yields CDR1 MNHEY and CDR2 SMNVEV (reference sequence). The CDR3 runs 15 residues. Trimming removed 8 bases from V and 0 bases from J; junction bases left unmatched: 7. CDR3 in DNA: TGTGCCAGCGGGGTTACAGGGGCTAGCAATCAGCCCCAGCATTTT. This translates into CASGVTGASNQPQHF.

J is TRBJ2-3 and V is TRBV7-2; 8 positions agree with TRBD2. The CDR3 length is 14 residues. J lost 3 bases, V lost 3 bases, and 2 bases had no gene match. CDR1 and CDR2 from the germline V gene are SGHTA and FQGNSA. The CDR3 coding sequence is TGTGCCAGCAGCTTCACGGGAGGGACAGATACGCAGTATTTT. It codes for CASSFTGGTDTQYF.

This clone was seen just once. J is TRBJ2-6 and V is TRBV19; a possible D gene is TRBD1 (6 bases). CDR3 length: 20 amino acids. Germline CDR1 reads LNHDA; CDR2 reads SQIVND (reference sequence). The germline V and J ends were trimmed by 2 bases and 1 base, with 21 bases remaining between them. The chain's CDR3 is CASSIWFGSQGGSGANVLTF. The DNA for the CDR3 is TGTGCCAGTAGTATATGGTTTGGCAGCCAAGGGGGATCTGGGGCCAACGTCCTGACTTTC.

This chain uses TRBV19 with TRBJ1-2; D perhaps matches TRBD1 (5 bases). Germline CDR1 and CDR2: LNHDA and SQIVND (reference sequence). The V end was cut by 6 bases, the J end by 2 bases, with 16 bases between. The CDR3 has 15 amino acids. CDR3 coding DNA: TGTGCCAGTAGCAACCATCGCAGGGAGAACTATGGCTACACCTTC. Translated: CASSNHRRENYGYTF.

The gene calls are TRBV21-1 and TRBJ1-1; the D call of TRBD1 is as the table states it, not checked on the DNA. TRBV21-1 constitutes a pseudogene. The CDR3 totals 13 residues. CDR3 protein: CASSLDRATEAFF. The CDR3 bases are TGTGCCAGCAGCTTGGACAGGGCGACTGAAGCTTTCTTT.

The count of this clone is one. The chain uses TRBV5-1 and TRBJ1-4, with TRBD1 matching over 7 bases. This CDR3 has 15 amino acids. Germline CDR1 SGHRS, CDR2 YFSETQ. V was clipped by 4 bases and J by 5 bases; unmatched bases: 8. This chain's CDR3 is CASSETDRANEKLFF. CDR3 bases: TGCGCCAGCAGCGAAACTGACAGGGCAAATGAAAAACTGTTTTTT.

This clone appeared a single time. The genes are TRBV27 and TRBJ1-5; no clear D. CDR1 is MNHEY, CDR2 SMNVEV, per germline (reference sequence). Trimming removed 3 bases from V and 1 base from J, with 7 bases in between. The CDR3 totals 14 residues. In DNA, the CDR3 is TGTGCCAGCAGTTTGAAAGGAAGCAATCAGCCCCAGCATTTT. Translating it yields CASSLKGSNQPQHF.

In its sample, this clone was seen a few times. The chain carries TRBV7-3 and TRBJ2-7; 7 bases line up with TRBD1. This CDR3 contains 14 residues. Unmatched junction bases numbered 10, after V lost 4 bases and J lost 7 bases. CDR1 SGHTA and CDR2 FQGTGA come from the germline V gene. The chain's CDR3 is CASSSGTAALEQYF. The CDR3 DNA reads as TGTGCCAGCAGCTCCGGGACAGCGGCTTTGGAGCAGTACTTC.